Given below is one T cell receptor beta chain in context. The method was immunoSEQ multiplex PCR; TCRdb's version includes in-frame clones alone and lacks a portion of them. Of around 140,000 clones in the sample, 88% were seen once. This record belongs to a study of blood T cell repertoires in COVID-19. Trimming left V 0 bases short and J 3 bases short, with 6 bases between. The CDR3 contains 13 residues. The germline V gene encodes CDR1 SGHRS and CDR2 YFSETQ. Sequenced sample: peripheral blood. The chain combines TRBV5-1 with TRBJ1-2; D is ambiguous. This sequence originates from a human donor with COVID-19, enrolled during active disease. The donor label of this sample is uncertain. CDR3 amino acids: CASSLDTDYGYTF. DNA for the CDR3: TGCGCCAGCAGCTTGGACACAGACTATGGCTACACCTTC.